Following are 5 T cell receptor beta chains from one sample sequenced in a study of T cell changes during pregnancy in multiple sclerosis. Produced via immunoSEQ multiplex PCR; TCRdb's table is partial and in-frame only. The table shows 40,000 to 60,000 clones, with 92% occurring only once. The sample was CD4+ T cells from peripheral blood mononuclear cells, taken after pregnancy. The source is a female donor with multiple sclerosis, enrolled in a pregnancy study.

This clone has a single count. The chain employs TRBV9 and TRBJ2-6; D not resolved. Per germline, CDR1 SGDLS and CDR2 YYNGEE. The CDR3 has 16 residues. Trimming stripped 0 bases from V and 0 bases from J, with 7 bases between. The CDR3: CASSVAAYSGANVLTF. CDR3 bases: TGTGCCAGCAGCGTAGCTGCCTACTCTGGGGCCAACGTCCTGACTTTC.

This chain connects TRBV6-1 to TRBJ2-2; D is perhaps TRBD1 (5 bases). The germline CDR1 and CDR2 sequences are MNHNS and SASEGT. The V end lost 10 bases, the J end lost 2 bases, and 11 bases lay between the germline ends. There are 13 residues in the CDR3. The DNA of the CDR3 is TGTGCCACCCGACAGAGAAACACCGGGGAGCTGTTTTTT. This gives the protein CATRQRNTGELFF.

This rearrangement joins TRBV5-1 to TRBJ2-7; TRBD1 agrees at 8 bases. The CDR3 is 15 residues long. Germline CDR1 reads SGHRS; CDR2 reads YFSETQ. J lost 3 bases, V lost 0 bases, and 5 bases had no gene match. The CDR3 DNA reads TGCGCCAGCAGCTTGGATGGGACAGGATTCTACGAGCAGTACTTC. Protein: CASSLDGTGFYEQYF.

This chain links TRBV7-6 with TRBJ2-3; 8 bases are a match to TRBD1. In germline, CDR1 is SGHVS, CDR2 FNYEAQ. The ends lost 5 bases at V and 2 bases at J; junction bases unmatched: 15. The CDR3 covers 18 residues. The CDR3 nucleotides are TGTGCCAGCAGCCCCCTACCCCCCGGGACAGGCGCCACAGATACGCAGTATTTT. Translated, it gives CASSPLPPGTGATDTQYF.

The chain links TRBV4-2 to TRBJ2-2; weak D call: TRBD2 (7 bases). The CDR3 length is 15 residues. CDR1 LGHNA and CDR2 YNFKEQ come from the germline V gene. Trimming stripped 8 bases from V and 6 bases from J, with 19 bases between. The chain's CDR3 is CASAKGGGNAGELFF. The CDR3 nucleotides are TGTGCCAGCGCAAAAGGGGGAGGGAATGCCGGGGAGCTGTTTTTT.